The present T cell receptor beta chain was sequenced within a study of cytomegalovirus exposure and HLA in healthy donors. This CDR3 is built from 11 residues. Germline V gene data show CDR1 as DFQATT and CDR2 as SNEGSKA (reference sequence). The ends were cut back, 3 bases at V and 11 bases at J, with 13 bases in the middle. Amplification used 60 Vbeta primers and 13 Jbeta primers. Data came from immunoSEQ multiplex PCR; TCRdb stores just in-frame clones and leaves some out. The data show approximately 100,000 clones, with approximately 85% seen just once and about 3.8% held by the top ten. This chain joins TRBV20-1 and TRBJ1-1; D is undetermined. The TCR was taken from a man aged 25-40 years in good health and CMV-seronegative. Input material: PBMCs. CDR3 sequence (DNA): TGCAGTGCTAGTAGGGAGGCCGGGGCTTTCTTT. It encodes CSASREAGAFF.